This entry features one T cell receptor (beta chain) sequence. Its target is unknown. Looked up from germline, CDR1 is MNHEY and CDR2 is SMNVEV (reference sequence). V lost 3 bases, J lost 5 bases, and 17 bases lay in between. The CDR3 is 15 amino acids. This entry belongs to a study of T cell responses to AZD1222 COVID-19 vaccine. Study conclusions and caveats: Only a handful of AZD1222 recipients were seropositive at baseline.

Profiling relied on immunoSEQ multiplex PCR, and the TCRdb table lists in-frame clones only, not all of them. The sample comprises approximately 43,000 clones, around 88% of which are singletons, and just under 25% rests with the top ten. V usage is TRBV27 and J usage is TRBJ2-7, with D possibly being TRBD2 (6 bases). This sequence was found in an adult who received the AZD1222 COVID-19 vaccine. The sequenced sample was peripheral blood, obtained 28 days after the second AZD1222 dose. CDR3: CASSLWRGPGDEQYF. Here the CDR3 DNA reads TGTGCCAGCAGTTTGTGGCGGGGCCCCGGGGACGAGCAGTACTTC.